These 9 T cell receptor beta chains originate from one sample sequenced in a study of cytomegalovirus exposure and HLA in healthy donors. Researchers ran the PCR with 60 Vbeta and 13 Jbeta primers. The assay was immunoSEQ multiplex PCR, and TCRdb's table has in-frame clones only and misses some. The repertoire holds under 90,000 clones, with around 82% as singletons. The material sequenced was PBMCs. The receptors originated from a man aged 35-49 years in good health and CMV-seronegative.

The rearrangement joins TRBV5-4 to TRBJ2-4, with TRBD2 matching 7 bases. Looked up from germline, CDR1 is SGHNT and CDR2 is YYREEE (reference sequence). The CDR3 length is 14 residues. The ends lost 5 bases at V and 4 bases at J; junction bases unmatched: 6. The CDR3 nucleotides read TGTGCCAGCAGTTCCGCGGGAGTTAAAAACATTCAGTACTTC. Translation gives CASSSAGVKNIQYF.

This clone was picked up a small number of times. CDR3 nucleotides: TGTGCCATCAAATGGGACATTAATGAAAAACTGTTTTTT. This gives the protein CAIKWDINEKLFF. J is TRBJ1-4 and V is TRBV10-3; a weak D match, TRBD1 (6 bases). This CDR3 has 13 residues. Germline V gene sequence: CDR1 ENHRY, CDR2 SYGVKD. Trimming pared 7 bases from V and 4 bases from J, leaving 10 bases between.

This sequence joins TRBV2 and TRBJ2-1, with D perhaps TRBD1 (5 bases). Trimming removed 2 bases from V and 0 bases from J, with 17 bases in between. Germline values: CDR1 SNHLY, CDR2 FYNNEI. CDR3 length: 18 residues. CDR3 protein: CASSERGTVTSSYNEQFF. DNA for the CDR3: TGTGCCAGCAGTGAAAGGGGTACTGTAACGAGCTCCTACAATGAGCAGTTCTTC. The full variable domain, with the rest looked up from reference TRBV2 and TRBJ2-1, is EPEVTQTPSHQVTQMGQEVILRCVPISNHLYFYWYRQILGQKVEFLVSFYNNEISEKSEIFDDQFSVERPDGSNFTLKIRSTKLEDSAMYFCASSERGTVTSSYNEQFFGPGTRLTVL.

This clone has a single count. This CDR3 is CASSVDRLNEKLFF. The CDR3 DNA reads as TGTGCCAGCAGCGTCGACCGACTTAATGAAAAACTGTTTTTT. The chain joins TRBV5-5 to TRBJ1-4; D remains ambiguous. This CDR3 has 14 amino acids. CDR1 and CDR2 from the germline V gene are SGHKS and YYEKEE (reference sequence). V was pared by 4 bases and J by 4 bases, with 11 bases between.

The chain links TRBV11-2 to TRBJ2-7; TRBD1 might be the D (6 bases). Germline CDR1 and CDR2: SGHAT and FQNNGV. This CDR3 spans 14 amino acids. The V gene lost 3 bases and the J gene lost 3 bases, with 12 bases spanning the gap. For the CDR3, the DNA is TGTGCCAGCAGCTTTCCGGGACAAAGCTACGAGCAGTACTTC. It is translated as CASSFPGQSYEQYF. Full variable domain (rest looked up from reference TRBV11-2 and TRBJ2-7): EAGVAQSPRYKIIEKRQSVAFWCNPISGHATLYWYQQILGQGPKLLIQFQNNGVVDDSQLPKDRFSAERLKGVDSTLKIQPAKLEDSAVYLCASSFPGQSYEQYFGPGTRLTVT.

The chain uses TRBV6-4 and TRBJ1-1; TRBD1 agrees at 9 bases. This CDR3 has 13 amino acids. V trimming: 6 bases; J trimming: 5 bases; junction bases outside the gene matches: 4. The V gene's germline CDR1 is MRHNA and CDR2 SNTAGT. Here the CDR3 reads CASSSDRGTEAFF. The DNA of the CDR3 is TGTGCCAGCAGCTCAGACAGGGGGACTGAAGCTTTCTTT.

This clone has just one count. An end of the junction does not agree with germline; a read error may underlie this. Here the CDR3 reads CASSLAPGQGNGKLFF. The CDR3 DNA is TGTGCCAGCAGCCTTGCGCCGGGACAGGGTAATGGAAAACTGTTTTTT. J is TRBJ1-4 and V is TRBV4-2; TRBD1 matches 9 bases. The CDR3 is made up of 16 amino acids. Germline CDR1 and CDR2: LGHNA and YNFKEQ.

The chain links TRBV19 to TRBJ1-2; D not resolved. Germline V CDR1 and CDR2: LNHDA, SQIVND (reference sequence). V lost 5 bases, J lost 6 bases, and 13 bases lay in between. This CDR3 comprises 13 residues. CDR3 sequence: CASSLSVAHGYTF. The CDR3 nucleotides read TGTGCCAGTAGTTTGTCCGTAGCCCATGGCTACACCTTC.

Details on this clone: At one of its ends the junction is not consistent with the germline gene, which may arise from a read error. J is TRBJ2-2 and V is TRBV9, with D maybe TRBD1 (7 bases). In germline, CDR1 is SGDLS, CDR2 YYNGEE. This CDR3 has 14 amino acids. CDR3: CASRGGQNTGELFF. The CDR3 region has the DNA TGTGCCAGCAGGGGGGGACAGAACACCGGGGAGCTGTTCTTT.